The T cell receptor beta chain under discussion was sequenced for a study of blood T cells in healthy people across ages. A second PCR, run for about 7 to 11 cycles, used a sample-barcoded 5' primer plus a J-beta primer mix. MiXCR, run by TCRdb on the 5' RACE reads, gives a single entry per CDR3 protein. The table has approximately 1,700,000 distinct CDR3 sequences, about 39% seen once; the top ten hold roughly 24%. With 8 bases removed from V and 7 bases from J, the gap between germline ends came to 14 bases. CDR1 is SNHLY, CDR2 FYNNEI, per germline. The CDR3 spans 12 residues. The sample was blood. The V gene is TRBV2, the J gene TRBJ2-5; D is perhaps TRBD1 (5 bases). The TCR originated in a human donor in good health. The chain's CDR3 is CASQGVSGTQYF. The DNA of the CDR3 is TGTGCCAGCCAGGGTGTCTCCGGGACCCAGTACTTC. The whole variable domain, remainder taken from reference TRBV2 and TRBJ2-5, is EPEVTQTPSHQVTQMGQEVILRCVPISNHLYFYWYRQILGQKVEFLVSFYNNEISEKSEIFDDQFSVERPDGSNFTLKIRSTKLEDSAMYFCASQGVSGTQYFGPGTRLLVL.